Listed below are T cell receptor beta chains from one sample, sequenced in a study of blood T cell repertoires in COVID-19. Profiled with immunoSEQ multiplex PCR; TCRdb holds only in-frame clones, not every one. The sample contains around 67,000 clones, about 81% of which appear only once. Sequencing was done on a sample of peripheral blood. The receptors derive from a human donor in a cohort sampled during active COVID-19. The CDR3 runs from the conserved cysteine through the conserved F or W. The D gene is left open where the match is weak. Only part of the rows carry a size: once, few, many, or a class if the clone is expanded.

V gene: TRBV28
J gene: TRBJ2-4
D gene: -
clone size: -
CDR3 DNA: TGTGCCAGCAGTGACCTTCGACTGACCCTAACCAAAAACATTCAGTACTTC
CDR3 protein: CASSDLRLTLTKNIQYF

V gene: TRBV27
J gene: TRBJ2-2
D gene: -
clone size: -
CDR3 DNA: TGTGCCAGCAGTAGTTTAGGGCTAGCTAAGACCGACATCGGGGAGCTGTTTTTT
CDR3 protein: CASSSLGLAKTDIGELFF

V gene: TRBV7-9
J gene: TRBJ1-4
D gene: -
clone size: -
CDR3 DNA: TGTGCCAGCAGCTTAGCCCAAGGGGAGGATGAAAAACTGTTTTTT
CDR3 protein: CASSLAQGEDEKLFF

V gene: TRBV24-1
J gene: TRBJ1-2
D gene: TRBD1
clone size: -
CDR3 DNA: TGTGCCACCAGTGATCGGGACAGTTACTATGGCTACACCTTC
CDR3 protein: CATSDRDSYYGYTF

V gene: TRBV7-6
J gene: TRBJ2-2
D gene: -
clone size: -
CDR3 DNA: TGTGCCAGCAGCCTACTAGGGGAGGACTCCGGGGAGCTGTTTTTT
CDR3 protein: CASSLLGEDSGELFF

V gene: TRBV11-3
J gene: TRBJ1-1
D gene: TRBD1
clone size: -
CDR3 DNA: TGTGCCACCCCGGACAGGGGGCGTGAAGCTTTCTTT
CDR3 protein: CATPDRGREAFF

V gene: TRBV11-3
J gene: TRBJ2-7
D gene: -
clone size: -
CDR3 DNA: TGTGCCAGCAGCTTAAGGAGTGAGCAGTACTTC
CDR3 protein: CASSLRSEQYF

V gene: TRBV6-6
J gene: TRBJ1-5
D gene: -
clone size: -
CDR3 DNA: TGTGCCAGCAGTTATGGGCCCCCAGATCAGCCCCAGCATTTT
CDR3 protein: CASSYGPPDQPQHF

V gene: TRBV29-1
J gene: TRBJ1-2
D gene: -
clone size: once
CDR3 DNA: TGCAGCGTTGACGGGAACTATGGCTACACCTTC
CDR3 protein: CSVDGNYGYTF

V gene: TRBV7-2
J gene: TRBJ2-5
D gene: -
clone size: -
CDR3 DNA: TGTGCCAGCAGCCGCGACAGAACCCAAGAGACCCAGTACTTC
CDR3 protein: CASSRDRTQETQYF

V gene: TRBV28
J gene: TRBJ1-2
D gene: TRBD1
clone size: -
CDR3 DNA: TGTGCCAGCAGGTTCCTTACAGGGGCTTCCTATGGCTACACCTTC
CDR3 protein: CASRFLTGASYGYTF

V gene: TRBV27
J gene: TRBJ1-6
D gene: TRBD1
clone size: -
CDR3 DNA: TGTGCCAGCAGTTTATCGACAGGGGGCGGGTCACCCCTCCACTTT
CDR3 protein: CASSLSTGGGSPLHF

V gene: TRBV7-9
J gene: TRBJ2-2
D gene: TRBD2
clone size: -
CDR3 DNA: TGTGCCAGCAGCCCGACGCTAGCGGGAGAACACACCGGGGAGCTGTTTTTT
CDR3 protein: CASSPTLAGEHTGELFF

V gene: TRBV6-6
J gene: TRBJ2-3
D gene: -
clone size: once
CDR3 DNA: TGTGCCAGCAGTTATGGAGGGGGGCGGGAGACAGATACGCAGTATTTT
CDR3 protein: CASSYGGGRETDTQYF

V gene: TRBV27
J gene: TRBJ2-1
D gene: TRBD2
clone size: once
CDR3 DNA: TGTGCCAGCAGTTTATCCAGCGGGAGGGCCTCGGAGCAGTTCTTC
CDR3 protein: CASSLSSGRASEQFF

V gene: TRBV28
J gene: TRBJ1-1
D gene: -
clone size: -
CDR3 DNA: TGTGCCAGCAGTTTCAGGGGCTACACTGAAGCTTTCTTT
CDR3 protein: CASSFRGYTEAFF

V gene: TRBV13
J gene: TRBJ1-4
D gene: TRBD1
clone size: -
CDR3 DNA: TGTGCCAGCAGCTCCATGGAGGACAGGGCGAGGGTATTTTGG
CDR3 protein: CASSSMEDRARVFW

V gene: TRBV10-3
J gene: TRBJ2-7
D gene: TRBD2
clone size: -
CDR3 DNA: TGTGCCATCAGTGGTCCTAGCGGGAGGAACTCCTACGAGCAGTACTTC
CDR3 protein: CAISGPSGRNSYEQYF

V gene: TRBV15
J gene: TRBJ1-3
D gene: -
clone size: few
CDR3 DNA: TGTGCCACCAGCAGAGATACCTACGAAGCGGTCGGAAACACCATATATTTT
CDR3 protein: CATSRDTYEAVGNTIYF

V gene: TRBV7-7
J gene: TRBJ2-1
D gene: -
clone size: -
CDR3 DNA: TGTGCTAGCAGCTTAGAGAGGTACAATGAGCAGTTCTTC
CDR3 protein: CASSLERYNEQFF

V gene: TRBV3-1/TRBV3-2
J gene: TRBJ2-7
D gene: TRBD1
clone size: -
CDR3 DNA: TGTGCCAGCAGCCAAGAAGGGACAGCATACGAGCAGTACTTC
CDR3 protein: CASSQEGTAYEQYF

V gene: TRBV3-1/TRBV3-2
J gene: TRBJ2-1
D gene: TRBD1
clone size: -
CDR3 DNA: TGTGCCAGCAGCCCGGGACAGGGTGTCACCTACAATGAGCAGTTCTTC
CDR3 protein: CASSPGQGVTYNEQFF

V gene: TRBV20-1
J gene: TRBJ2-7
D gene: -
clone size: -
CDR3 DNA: TGCAGTGCTACCAACTTTCTCGAGCAGTACTTC
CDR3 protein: CSATNFLEQYF

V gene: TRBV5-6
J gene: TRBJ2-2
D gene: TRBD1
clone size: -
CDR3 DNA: TGTGCCAGCAGCTTGAAGGGGACAGTAATTTCGGCCGGGGAGCTGTTTTTT
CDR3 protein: CASSLKGTVISAGELFF

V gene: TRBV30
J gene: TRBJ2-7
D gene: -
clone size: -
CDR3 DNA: TGTGCCTGGAGTCGCGGGATGGAGTACGAGCAGTACTTC
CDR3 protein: CAWSRGMEYEQYF

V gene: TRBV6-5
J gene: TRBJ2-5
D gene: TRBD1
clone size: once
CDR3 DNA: TGTGCCAGCAGTTCAGGACAGGGGCTGCAAAAGACCCAGTACTTC
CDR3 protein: CASSSGQGLQKTQYF

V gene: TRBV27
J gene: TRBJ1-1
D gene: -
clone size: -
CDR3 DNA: TGTGCCAGCAGTTTGGATCGGGGGTCGACTGAAGCTTTCTTT
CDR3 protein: CASSLDRGSTEAFF

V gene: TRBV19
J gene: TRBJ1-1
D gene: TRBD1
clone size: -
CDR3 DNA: TGTGCCAGTAGTATCTTGGGACAGGGGGAACTTCGGCATGAAGCTTTCTTT
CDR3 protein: CASSILGQGELRHEAFF

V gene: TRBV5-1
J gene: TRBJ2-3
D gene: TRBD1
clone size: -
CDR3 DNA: TGCGCCAGCAGCCAGACAGGGCCGTCTGAAGATACGCAGTATTTT
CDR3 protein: CASSQTGPSEDTQYF

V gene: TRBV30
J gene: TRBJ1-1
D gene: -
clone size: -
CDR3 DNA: TGTGCCTGGAGCCCAGGGACTGAAGCTTTCTTT
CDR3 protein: CAWSPGTEAFF

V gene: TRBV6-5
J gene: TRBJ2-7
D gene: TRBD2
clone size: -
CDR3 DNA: TGTGCCAGCGAGGACGGGAGGGCCTACGAGCAGTACTTC
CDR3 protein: CASEDGRAYEQYF

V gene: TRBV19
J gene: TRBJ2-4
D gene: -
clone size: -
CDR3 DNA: TGTGCCAGTAGTATTATCCCAGGGATGGCCAAAAACATTCAGTACTTC
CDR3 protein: CASSIIPGMAKNIQYF

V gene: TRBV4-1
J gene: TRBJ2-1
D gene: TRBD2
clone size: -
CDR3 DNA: TGCGCCAGCAGCTCTCCGGGGGGGCAGTTCTTC
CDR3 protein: CASSSPGGQFF

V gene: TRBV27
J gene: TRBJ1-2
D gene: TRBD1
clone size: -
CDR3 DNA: TGTGCCAGCAGGGCAGGGGGCTACTATGGCTACACCTTC
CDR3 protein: CASRAGGYYGYTF

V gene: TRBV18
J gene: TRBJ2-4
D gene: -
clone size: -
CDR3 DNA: TGTGCCAGCTCACCCCCCGGACTTCCACTAGCCAAAAACATTCAGTACTTC
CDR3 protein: CASSPPGLPLAKNIQYF

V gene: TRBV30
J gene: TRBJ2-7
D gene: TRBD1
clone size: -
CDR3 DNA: TGTGCCTGGAGAAGACAGGGCTACGAGCAGTACTTC
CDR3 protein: CAWRRQGYEQYF

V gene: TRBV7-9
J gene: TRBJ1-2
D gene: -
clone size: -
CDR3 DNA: TGTGCCAGCAGCCAACAGGGAAAACTGTATGGCTACACCTTC
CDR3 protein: CASSQQGKLYGYTF

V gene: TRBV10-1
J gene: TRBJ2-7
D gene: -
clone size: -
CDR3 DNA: TGCGCCAGCGTGGAGTGTTTCTCCTACGAGCAGTACTTC
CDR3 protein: CASVECFSYEQYF

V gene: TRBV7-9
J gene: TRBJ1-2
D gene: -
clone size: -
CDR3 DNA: TGTGCCAGCAGCTCAAGACAGACTAACTATGGCTACACCTTC
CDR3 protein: CASSSRQTNYGYTF

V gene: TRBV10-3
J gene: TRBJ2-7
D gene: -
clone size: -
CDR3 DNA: TGTGCCATCAGTGAGTCGAGGGAGAGCAACGAGCAGTACTTC
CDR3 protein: CAISESRESNEQYF

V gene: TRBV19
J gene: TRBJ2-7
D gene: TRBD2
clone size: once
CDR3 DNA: TGTGCCAGTAGCATTCGACCGGGACTAGTGGGGCAGTACTTC
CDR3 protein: CASSIRPGLVGQYF

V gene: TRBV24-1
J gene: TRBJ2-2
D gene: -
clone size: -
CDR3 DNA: TGTGCCACCGCACAGGGAAGAGGGAACACCGGGGAGCTGTTTTTT
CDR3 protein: CATAQGRGNTGELFF